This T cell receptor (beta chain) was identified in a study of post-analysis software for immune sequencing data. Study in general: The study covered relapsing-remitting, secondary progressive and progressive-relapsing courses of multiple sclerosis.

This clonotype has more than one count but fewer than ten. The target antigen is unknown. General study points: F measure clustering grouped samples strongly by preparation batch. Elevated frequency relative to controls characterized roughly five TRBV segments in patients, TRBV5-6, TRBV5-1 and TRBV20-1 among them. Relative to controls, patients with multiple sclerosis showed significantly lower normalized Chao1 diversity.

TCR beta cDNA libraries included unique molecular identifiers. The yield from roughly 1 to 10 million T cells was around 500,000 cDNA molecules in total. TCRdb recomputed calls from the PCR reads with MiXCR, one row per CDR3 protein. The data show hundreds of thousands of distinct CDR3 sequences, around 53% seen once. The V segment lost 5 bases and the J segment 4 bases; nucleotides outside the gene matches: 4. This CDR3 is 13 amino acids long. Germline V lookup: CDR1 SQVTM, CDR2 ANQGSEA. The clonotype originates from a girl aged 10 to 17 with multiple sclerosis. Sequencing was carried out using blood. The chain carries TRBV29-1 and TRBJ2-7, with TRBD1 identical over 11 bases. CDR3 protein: CSVLDRGQYEQYF. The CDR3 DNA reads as TGCAGCGTTTTGGACAGGGGGCAATACGAGCAGTACTTC.